This TCR beta chain was captured in a study of patients and donors after allogeneic stem cell transplantation. MiXCR, run by TCRdb on the RT-PCR reads, gives a single entry per CDR3 protein. The sample shows approximately 29,000 distinct CDR3 sequences, about two fifths of them seen only once. This CDR3 has 10 amino acids. Germline loops: CDR1 LNHDA, CDR2 SQIVND (reference sequence). Trimming took 6 bases from V and 6 from J, leaving 2 bases between them. This clonotype was recorded only once. The sequence came from a human donor who was either an allogeneic HSCT recipient or a stem cell or donor lymphocyte infusion donor (not recorded which). It is not recorded whose cells these are; they may come from a transplant donor. Sequencing input: blood, either unsorted or a sorted T cell fraction (not recorded which). J is TRBJ1-4 and V is TRBV19; D call uncertain. CDR3 coding DNA: TGTGCCAGTAGACATGAAAAACTGTTTTTT. This translates into CASRHEKLFF.